The sequence of this TCR beta chain was determined in a study of cytomegalovirus exposure and HLA in healthy donors. Study conclusions and caveats: Later work showed greater clonal expansion in HLA-associated TCR beta chains than in equally common others. When analyzed later, the rates of TCR association showed variation by HLA locus, with DRB1 the most and HLA-C the fewest.

In nominal health when sampled, donors likely had unrecorded immune exposures nonetheless. Germline CDR1 reads SGHRS; CDR2 reads YFSETQ. V shed 5 bases and J 5 bases; nucleotides not matched to a gene: 7. The CDR3 length is 14 residues. Note on this clone: Antigen specificity is unknown.

Primers for the PCR totalled 60 Vbeta and 13 Jbeta. Method: immunoSEQ multiplex PCR; TCRdb's copy keeps in-frame clones and lacks some. The sample consists of roughly 120,000 clones, about 81% of them appearing once. The sequencing input was PBMCs. V usage is TRBV5-1 and J usage is TRBJ2-5; 9 bases map to TRBD1. This receptor was identified in a woman aged 25 to 45 in good health and CMV-seronegative. The CDR3 DNA reads as TGCGCCAGCAGTCGCGGACAGGGGTTTGAGACCCAGTACTTC. Residues: CASSRGQGFETQYF. Looking up the rest from reference TRBV5-1 and TRBJ2-5 gives the full variable domain: KAGVTQTPRYLIKTRGQQVTLSCSPISGHRSVSWYQQTPGQGLQFLFEYFSETQRNKGNFPGRFSGRQFSNSRSEMNVSTLELGDSALYLCASSRGQGFETQYFGPGTRLLVL.